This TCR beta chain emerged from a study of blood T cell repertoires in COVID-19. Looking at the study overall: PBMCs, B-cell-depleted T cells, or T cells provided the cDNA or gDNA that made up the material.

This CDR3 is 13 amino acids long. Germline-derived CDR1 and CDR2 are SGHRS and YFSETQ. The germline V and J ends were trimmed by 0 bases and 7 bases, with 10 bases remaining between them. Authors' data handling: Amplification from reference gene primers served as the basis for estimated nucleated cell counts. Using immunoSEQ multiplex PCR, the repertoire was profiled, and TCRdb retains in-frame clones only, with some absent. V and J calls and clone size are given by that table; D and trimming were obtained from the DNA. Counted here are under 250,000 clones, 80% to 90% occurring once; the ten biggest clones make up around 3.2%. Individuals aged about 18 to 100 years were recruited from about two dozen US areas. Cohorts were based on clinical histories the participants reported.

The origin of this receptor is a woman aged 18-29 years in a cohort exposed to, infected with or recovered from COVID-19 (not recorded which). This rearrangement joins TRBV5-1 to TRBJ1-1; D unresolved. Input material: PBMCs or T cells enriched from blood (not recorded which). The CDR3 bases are TGCGCCAGCAGCTTGGCGGCAGACAATGAAGCTTTCTTT. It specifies CASSLAADNEAFF.